Presented here are 18 T cell receptor beta chains from one specimen sequenced in a study of monozygotic twins with inflammatory bowel disease. From the 5' RACE reads, TCRdb lists one entry per CDR3 protein and no DNA. The listing contains 330,000 or so distinct CDR3 sequences. Sequenced input: blood. The receptors here all came from a human donor with ulcerative colitis or Crohn's disease, or a healthy co-twin of an affected twin (not recorded which).

The chain employs TRBV10-1 and TRBJ2-5. The CDR3 has 13 residues. Germline CDR1 and CDR2: WNHNN and SYGVQD (reference sequence). The CDR3: CASSELGKETQYF.

V is TRBV29-1 and J is TRBJ1-3. The CDR3 loop spans 14 amino acids. CDR1 SQVTM and CDR2 ANQGSEA come from the germline V gene. Here the CDR3 reads CSTSDSSSGNTIYF.

The genes are TRBV7-8 and TRBJ2-2; the TCRdb call, TRBD2, lacks DNA for checking. The CDR3 length is 16 residues. CDR1 is SGHVS and CDR2 is FQNEAQ in the germline V gene. This CDR3 reads CASSLRGTTFVGELFF.

V and J are TRBV29-1 and TRBJ2-6. Germline CDR1 and CDR2: SQVTM and ANQGSEA. The CDR3 is 14 residues long. The CDR3 here is CSVGGLAGANVLTF.

V and J are TRBV5-1 and TRBJ1-5. The CDR3 totals 15 residues. CDR1 and CDR2 (germline): SGHRS, YFSETQ. CDR3 sequence: CASSVGLGEGQPQHF. Full variable domain (rest looked up from reference TRBV5-1 and TRBJ1-5): KAGVTQTPRYLIKTRGQQVTLSCSPISGHRSVSWYQQTPGQGLQFLFEYFSETQRNKGNFPGRFSGRQFSNSRSEMNVSTLELGDSALYLCASSVGLGEGQPQHFGDGTRLSIL.

The rearrangement joins TRBV6-5 to TRBJ2-7; with no DNA, the TCRdb D assignment of TRBD1 cannot be verified. Germline V gene sequence: CDR1 MNHEY, CDR2 SVGAGI. The CDR3 consists of 16 residues. The chain's CDR3 is CASSYSAGDRLYEQYF.

This rearrangement joins TRBV4-1 to TRBJ2-7. Germline values: CDR1 MGHRA, CDR2 YSYEKL. The CDR3 runs to 12 residues. This CDR3 reads CASASDTYEQYF.

J is TRBJ2-5 and V is TRBV7-2; the TCRdb D gene call, TRBD2, has no DNA to confirm it. CDR1 and CDR2 (germline): SGHTA, FQGNSA. The CDR3 is made up of 21 amino acids. The CDR3 protein is CASSLARLKAGGPTRGETQYF.

The rearrangement links TRBV4-1 to TRBJ2-7; the D gene TCRdb calls, TRBD2, cannot be checked with no DNA. The CDR3 loop spans 13 amino acids. Germline loops: CDR1 MGHRA, CDR2 YSYEKL. This CDR3 reads CASSQDERAPQYF.

CDR3 amino acids: CSAISVTVTEAFF. The chain is built from TRBV20-1 and TRBJ1-1. Germline V gives CDR1 DFQATT, CDR2 SNEGSKA (reference sequence). The CDR3 loop spans 13 amino acids.

CDR3 loop: CASSYSPGLRGANEQFF. The rearrangement links TRBV5-1 to TRBJ2-1; the TCRdb call, TRBD1, lacks DNA for checking. CDR3 length: 17 residues. The germline CDR1 and CDR2 sequences are SGHRS and YFSETQ.

The J gene is TRBJ1-2, the V gene TRBV2; TCRdb picks TRBD1, but there is no DNA to check that call. Germline-derived CDR1 and CDR2 are SNHLY and FYNNEI. The CDR3 totals 14 residues. The chain's CDR3 is CASSESTGDYGYTF.

The chain joins TRBV28 to TRBJ2-1; TCRdb's D gene call, TRBD2, goes unchecked for lack of DNA. The CDR3 runs 15 residues. Germline CDR1 MDHEN, CDR2 SYDVKM. The chain's CDR3 is CASSSELAGGTEQFF.

The J gene is TRBJ2-1, the V gene TRBV11-3; TCRdb's assignment of TRBD1 cannot be checked, as there is no DNA. The CDR3 has 16 residues. Germline assignment: CDR1 SGHNT and CDR2 YENEEA. CDR3 sequence: CASSLAGRYTDNEQFF. Using reference TRBV11-3 and TRBJ2-1 for the parts outside the CDR3, the full variable domain is EAGVVQSPRYKIIEKKQPVAFWCNPISGHNTLYWYLQNLGQGPELLIRYENEEAVDDSQLPKDRFSAERLKGVDSTLKIQPAELGDSAVYLCASSLAGRYTDNEQFFGPGTRLTVL.

The chain carries TRBV12-3 or TRBV12-4 and TRBJ2-7; TCRdb returns TRBD1, unconfirmable since there is no DNA. This CDR3 has 14 residues. The chain's CDR3 is CASSIPITGPEQYF.

The J gene is TRBJ2-7, the V gene TRBV6-2 or TRBV6-3. The CDR3 is made up of 14 amino acids. Germline CDR1 reads MNHEY; CDR2 reads SVGEGT. This CDR3 is CASSYKATGYEQYF.

The chain carries TRBV5-1 and TRBJ2-3; the D call of TRBD2 rests on TCRdb alone, since no DNA is present to check it. The CDR3 spans 16 residues. From germline, CDR1 is SGHRS and CDR2 YFSETQ. The CDR3 sequence: CASSLVGGSPTDTQYF. The full variable domain, rest sourced from reference TRBV5-1 and TRBJ2-3, is KAGVTQTPRYLIKTRGQQVTLSCSPISGHRSVSWYQQTPGQGLQFLFEYFSETQRNKGNFPGRFSGRQFSNSRSEMNVSTLELGDSALYLCASSLVGGSPTDTQYFGPGTRLTVL.

The chain couples TRBV10-3 to TRBJ2-1; TCRdb gives TRBD1 as the D gene, but with no DNA this cannot be confirmed. This CDR3 is built from 11 residues. The germline CDR1 and CDR2 sequences are ENHRY and SYGVKD. CDR3 residues: CATGELSEQFF.